This T cell receptor (beta chain) was obtained from a study of graft-versus-host responses after intestinal transplantation. Background on the study: Tacrolimus and steroids were given for around three years to all recipients after anti-thymocyte globulin induction.

Findings of the study overall: Declines in HvG clones occurring early post-transplant were associated with peak circulating GvH clone levels. In patients with graft-donor T cell macrochimerism, allograft graft-versus-host to host-versus-graft clonal ratios were high.

This clone was detected a few times. Its antigen is still unknown. Some clones are missing from TCRdb's copy, which holds only in-frame ones; the method was immunoSEQ multiplex PCR. The repertoire has over 100,000 clones, around 96% of them found once; the top ten carry more than 2.5%. The source was unstimulated CD8+ T cells sorted from spleen or lymph node cells, collected before intestinal transplant. The receptor comes from a human donor who received an intestinal transplant.

Written as DNA, the CDR3 is TGTGCCAGCAGCCCGGACAATTCCTACGAGCAGTACTTC. As protein: CASSPDNSYEQYF. V usage is TRBV9 and J usage is TRBJ2-7, with a tentative D call TRBD1 (5 bases). CDR1 SGDLS and CDR2 YYNGEE come from the germline V gene. There are 13 residues in the CDR3. V lost 4 bases and J 1 base, leaving 9 bases between the germline ends.